This T cell receptor beta chain was found in a study of early stage breast cancer tumors. In germline, CDR1 is SGHTS, CDR2 YDEGEE. CDR3 size: 14 residues. Trimming stripped 3 bases from V and 1 base from J, with 9 bases between. The table came from immunoSEQ multiplex PCR; TCRdb's copy has only in-frame clones and leaves some out. The sample has under 75,000 clones, more than 60% seen once. The source is a person aged 25-39 years with breast cancer. The chain joins TRBV5-8 to TRBJ2-3; no definite D call. The sequenced material came from blood. This CDR3 is CASSSLTGTDTQYF. CDR3 coding DNA: TGTGCCAGCAGCTCCCTTACGGGCACAGATACGCAGTATTTT.